Presented here are 27 T cell receptor beta chains from one specimen sequenced in a study of blood T cell repertoires in COVID-19. This table comes from immunoSEQ multiplex PCR, and its TCRdb copy is limited to in-frame clones, with some not included. The table records some 68,000 clones, around nine tenths of them present only once. The sample taken for sequencing was peripheral blood. These receptor sequences come from a human donor in a cohort sampled during active COVID-19.

The chain uses TRBV28 and TRBJ2-4, with 7 bases identical to TRBD2. Losses at the gene ends were 8 bases for V and 2 bases for J; bases not matched to a gene: 6. The CDR3 contains 14 residues. Germline assignment: CDR1 MDHEN and CDR2 SYDVKM. CDR3 in DNA: TGTGCCAGCCAGACGGGGGGAACCAAAAACATTCAGTACTTC. Residues: CASQTGGTKNIQYF.

Points on this clone: Germline is not matched at one junction end, which may reflect a read error. The V and J genes are TRBV6-5 and TRBJ2-3; weak D call: TRBD2 (7 bases). CDR3 size: 15 residues. Germline values: CDR1 MNHEY, CDR2 SVGAGI. CDR3 coding DNA: TGTGCCAGCAACTTACGGGGGGCTAGCACAGGTACGCAGTATTTT. Residues: CASNLRGASTGTQYF.

The chain uses TRBV14 and TRBJ2-1; unclear D gene. The germline CDR1 and CDR2 sequences are SGHDN and FVKESK. V was pared by 1 base and J by 0 bases, with 10 bases between. This CDR3 contains 16 residues. In DNA, the CDR3 is TGTGCCAGCAGCCAAGCAAGTTCGGGCTCCTACAATGAGCAGTTCTTC. Translation gives CASSQASSGSYNEQFF.

V gene TRBV7-2 combines with J gene TRBJ1-3, with D perhaps matching TRBD1 (6 bases). V was cut by 4 bases and J by 0 bases, with 13 bases left in between. The CDR3 length is 16 residues. The germline V gene encodes CDR1 SGHTA and CDR2 FQGNSA. The CDR3 protein is CASSSQGLDSGNTIYF. For the CDR3, the DNA is TGTGCCAGCAGCTCACAGGGCCTAGACTCTGGAAACACCATATATTTT.

The chain employs TRBV21-1 and TRBJ2-1; the table's D call of TRBD2 was not tested on the DNA. TRBV21-1 is reported as a pseudogene. The length of the CDR3 is 13 residues. The DNA for the CDR3 is TGTGCCAGCAGGACTAGCGGACACAATGAGCAGTTCTTC. Its translation is CASRTSGHNEQFF.

The chain joins TRBV30 to TRBJ2-3; D call uncertain. The CDR3 is 14 amino acids. Per germline, CDR1 GTSNPN and CDR2 SVGIG (reference sequence). Trimming left V 3 bases short and J 0 bases short, with 10 bases between. CDR3 bases: TGTGCCTGGAGCCATACCGGGAGCACAGATACGCAGTATTTT. The encoded protein is CAWSHTGSTDTQYF.

This rearrangement joins TRBV28 to TRBJ1-5; unclear D gene. Germline CDR1 is MDHEN and CDR2 is SYDVKM. The CDR3 is 14 amino acids. Trimming pared 2 bases from V and 13 bases from J, leaving 18 bases between. The CDR3 DNA reads as TGTGCCAGCAGTTTACGGTGGAGAGATCAGTCTCAGCATTTT. As protein: CASSLRWRDQSQHF.

J is TRBJ2-7 and V is TRBV28, with 8 bases lining up with TRBD1. Germline V gene lookup returns CDR1 MDHEN and CDR2 SYDVKM. The CDR3 loop spans 13 amino acids. The trim removed 8 bases at V and 4 bases at J, leaving 7 bases unmatched. The CDR3, as DNA: TGTGCCAGCCGGACAGGGAATGGGTACGAGCAGTACTTC. This encodes CASRTGNGYEQYF.

The chain employs TRBV28 and TRBJ1-2, with D possibly TRBD1 on 6 matching bases. The CDR3 is 13 amino acids. Germline V gives CDR1 MDHEN, CDR2 SYDVKM. Trimming pared 5 bases from V and 4 bases from J, leaving 11 bases between. The CDR3 bases are TGTGCCAGCAGTCCCGGGACATTCTATGGCTACACCTTC. It is translated as CASSPGTFYGYTF.

This chain links TRBV28 with TRBJ2-2, with 9 bases lining up with TRBD1. Germline-derived CDR1 and CDR2 are MDHEN and SYDVKM. The CDR3 is 12 amino acids. V trimming: 6 bases; J trimming: 13 bases; junction bases outside the gene matches: 6. The CDR3 spells CASRTGTGRLFF. The CDR3 DNA is TGTGCCAGCAGGACCGGGACAGGGAGGCTGTTTTTT.

The J gene is TRBJ2-1, the V gene TRBV7-9, with D possibly TRBD2 on 5 matching bases. The V gene's germline CDR1 is SEHNR and CDR2 FQNEAQ (reference sequence). The CDR3 sequence is 14 residues long. V was trimmed by 5 bases and J by 1 base, leaving 9 bases between them. CDR3 coding DNA: TGTGCCAGCAGCAAACCGGGGTCCTACAATGAGCAGTTCTTC. Encoded protein: CASSKPGSYNEQFF. Looking up the rest from reference TRBV7-9 and TRBJ2-1 gives the full variable domain: DTGVSQNPRHKITKRGQNVTFRCDPISEHNRLYWYRQTLGQGPEFLTYFQNEAQLEKSRLLSDRFSAERPKGSFSTLEIQRTEQGDSAMYLCASSKPGSYNEQFFGPGTRLTVL.

J is TRBJ1-5 and V is TRBV4-2; 10 bases agree with TRBD1. The length of the CDR3 is 17 residues. V shed 3 bases and J 7 bases; nucleotides not matched to a gene: 12. Germline CDR1 LGHNA, CDR2 YNFKEQ. CDR3 bases: TGTGCCAGCAGCCATCAGCCGACAGGGGGCAGGAGGCAGCCCCAGCATTTT. Translation gives CASSHQPTGGRRQPQHF.

The chain joins TRBV30 to TRBJ1-2; unclear D gene. Germline loops: CDR1 GTSNPN, CDR2 SVGIG (reference sequence). This CDR3 spans 14 amino acids. V shed 0 bases and J shed 4 bases, with 12 bases lying between them. CDR3 residues: CAWSVGSRRYGYTF. DNA of the CDR3: TGTGCCTGGAGTGTGGGCAGTCGACGCTATGGCTACACCTTC.

This CDR3 reads CASSLVGQGGRAFF. Here the CDR3 DNA reads TGTGCCAGCAGCTTAGTGGGACAGGGGGGTCGGGCTTTCTTT. The rearrangement joins TRBV11-2 to TRBJ1-1; 11 positions match TRBD1. Trimming removed 1 base from V and 11 bases from J; junction bases left unmatched: 6. The CDR3 consists of 14 residues. Germline CDR1 reads SGHAT; CDR2 reads FQNNGV.

This rearrangement joins TRBV11-3 to TRBJ2-3, with 12 bases that match TRBD1. J gave up 5 bases and V 5 bases, and 11 bases lay outside the gene matches. Germline CDR1 is SGHNT and CDR2 is YENEEA. The CDR3 totals 17 residues. The CDR3 loop is CASSGSSGTGGKDTQYF. The CDR3 nucleotides read TGTGCCAGCAGCGGCAGCTCCGGGACAGGGGGCAAAGATACGCAGTATTTT.

The V gene is TRBV11-2, the J gene TRBJ2-2; D not resolved. Between the trimmed V and J ends, which lost 3 bases and 6 bases, there was a span of 14 bases. The CDR3 sequence is 15 residues long. Germline lookup yields CDR1 SGHAT and CDR2 FQNNGV. CDR3 sequence: CASSLWLEYPGELFF. CDR3 nucleotide sequence: TGTGCCAGCAGCTTGTGGCTAGAGTACCCCGGGGAGCTGTTTTTT. The full variable domain, rest sourced from reference TRBV11-2 and TRBJ2-2, is EAGVAQSPRYKIIEKRQSVAFWCNPISGHATLYWYQQILGQGPKLLIQFQNNGVVDDSQLPKDRFSAERLKGVDSTLKIQPAKLEDSAVYLCASSLWLEYPGELFFGEGSRLTVL.

The J gene is TRBJ2-3, the V gene TRBV28; D may be TRBD1 (5 bases). Looked up from germline, CDR1 is MDHEN and CDR2 is SYDVKM. Trimming took 3 bases from V and 2 from J, leaving 6 bases between them. There are 13 residues in the CDR3. The CDR3 here is CASSFRATDTQYF. The CDR3 DNA reads as TGTGCCAGCAGTTTCAGGGCCACAGATACGCAGTATTTT.

V gene TRBV27 combines with J gene TRBJ1-4; a weak D match, TRBD1 (5 bases). The germline V gene has CDR1 MNHEY and CDR2 SMNVEV (reference sequence). Trimming took off 6 bases at V and 5 bases at J, with 10 bases between the two ends. The CDR3 loop spans 13 amino acids. The CDR3 DNA reads TGTGCCAGCAGCAGGGCCTTCAATGAAAAACTGTTTTTT. Its translation: CASSRAFNEKLFF.

The chain uses TRBV7-3 and TRBJ1-1, with D unresolved. There are 14 residues in the CDR3. V was shortened by 5 bases and J by 1 base, with 11 bases between the two germline ends. In germline, CDR1 is SGHTA, CDR2 FQGTGA. CDR3 sequence (DNA): TGTGCCAGCAGCCAAGGGCGGGAGAACACTGAAGCTTTCTTT. This encodes CASSQGRENTEAFF.

The rearrangement joins TRBV5-4 to TRBJ2-5, with D perhaps TRBD1 (5 bases). CDR1 SGHNT and CDR2 YYREEE come from the germline V gene (reference sequence). This CDR3 has 14 amino acids. V lost 0 bases and J 5 bases, leaving 11 bases between the germline ends. CDR3: CASSLDLGRETQYF. Written as DNA, the CDR3 is TGTGCCAGCAGCTTGGATTTGGGGCGGGAGACCCAGTACTTC.

This clone has only one observation. This chain uses TRBV19 with TRBJ2-1; D gene ambiguous. Germline V CDR1 and CDR2: LNHDA, SQIVND (reference sequence). CDR3 length: 16 residues. The V end lost 7 bases, the J end lost 5 bases, and 21 bases lay between the germline ends. This CDR3 reads CASTDLESSFHNEQFF. DNA of the CDR3: TGTGCCAGTACCGACCTTGAGAGTAGCTTCCACAATGAGCAGTTCTTC.

This rearrangement joins TRBV30 to TRBJ1-2; D is uncertain. Germline CDR1 GTSNPN, CDR2 SVGIG (reference sequence). The CDR3 totals 14 residues. The V gene lost 4 bases and the J gene lost 8 bases, with 20 bases spanning the gap. CDR3 protein: CAWTPFAGGDGYTF. CDR3 in DNA: TGTGCCTGGACCCCCTTCGCGGGAGGAGACGGCTACACCTTC. The full variable domain, completed using reference TRBV30 and TRBJ1-2, is SQTIHQWPATLVQPVGSPLSLECTVEGTSNPNLYWYRQAAGRGLQLLFYSVGIGQISSEVPQNLSASRPQDRQFILSSKKLLLSDSGFYLCAWTPFAGGDGYTFGSGTRLTVV.

This chain joins TRBV7-2 and TRBJ1-6, with 8 bases aligning to TRBD1. Germline V gene data show CDR1 as SGHTA and CDR2 as FQGNSA. CDR3 length: 15 amino acids. V dropped 2 bases and J dropped 9; count of bases not matched to a gene: 6. CDR3 loop: CASSLTQGAASPLHF. The CDR3, as DNA: TGTGCCAGCAGCTTAACCCAGGGGGCTGCTTCACCCCTCCACTTT.

This chain links TRBV21-1 with TRBJ2-1; the listed D gene, TRBD2, was not tested against the DNA. TRBV21-1 is marked as a pseudogene. The CDR3 totals 14 residues. CDR3 protein: CASSLRLISDEQFF. As DNA, the CDR3 is TGTGCCAGCAGCTTACGACTAATTTCGGATGAGCAGTTCTTC.

This sequence joins TRBV6-5 and TRBJ2-5; no firm D call. The V end lost 2 bases, the J end lost 1 base, and 5 bases lay between the germline ends. CDR1 is MNHEY and CDR2 is SVGAGI in the germline V gene. This CDR3 is 13 amino acids long. CDR3 loop: CASSYVGQETQYF. DNA for the CDR3: TGTGCCAGCAGTTACGTCGGCCAAGAGACCCAGTACTTC.

The V gene is TRBV5-1, the J gene TRBJ1-6; D is unresolved. Looked up from germline, CDR1 is SGHRS and CDR2 is YFSETQ. The CDR3 is 16 residues long. The V end was cut by 0 bases, the J end by 7 bases, with 14 bases between. The DNA of the CDR3 is TGCGCCAGCAGCTTGGCCGGGGATCGGCCAAATTCACCCCTCCACTTT. Protein sequence: CASSLAGDRPNSPLHF.

The chain recombines TRBV7-9 with TRBJ1-1, with unresolved D. Looked up from germline, CDR1 is SEHNR and CDR2 is FQNEAQ (reference sequence). Trimming took 1 base from V and 4 from J, leaving 7 bases between them. This CDR3 is 13 amino acids long. The CDR3 DNA reads TGTGCCAGCAGCTTAGTCCTAGGCACTGAAGCTTTCTTT. It yields the protein CASSLVLGTEAFF.